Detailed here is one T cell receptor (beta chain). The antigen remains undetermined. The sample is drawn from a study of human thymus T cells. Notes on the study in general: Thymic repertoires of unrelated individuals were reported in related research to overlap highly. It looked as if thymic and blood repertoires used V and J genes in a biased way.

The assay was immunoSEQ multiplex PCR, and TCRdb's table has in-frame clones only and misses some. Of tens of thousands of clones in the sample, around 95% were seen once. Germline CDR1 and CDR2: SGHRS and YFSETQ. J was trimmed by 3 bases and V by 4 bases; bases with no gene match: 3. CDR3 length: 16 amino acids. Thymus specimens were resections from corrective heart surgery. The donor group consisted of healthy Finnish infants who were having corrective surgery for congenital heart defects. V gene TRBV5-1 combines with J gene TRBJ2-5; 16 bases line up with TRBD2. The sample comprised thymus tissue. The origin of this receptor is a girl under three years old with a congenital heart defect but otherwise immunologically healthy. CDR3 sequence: CASSTGLAGGKETQYF. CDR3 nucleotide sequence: TGCGCCAGCAGCACGGGACTAGCGGGAGGGAAAGAGACCCAGTACTTC. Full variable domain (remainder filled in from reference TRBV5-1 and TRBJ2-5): KAGVTQTPRYLIKTRGQQVTLSCSPISGHRSVSWYQQTPGQGLQFLFEYFSETQRNKGNFPGRFSGRQFSNSRSEMNVSTLELGDSALYLCASSTGLAGGKETQYFGPGTRLLVL.